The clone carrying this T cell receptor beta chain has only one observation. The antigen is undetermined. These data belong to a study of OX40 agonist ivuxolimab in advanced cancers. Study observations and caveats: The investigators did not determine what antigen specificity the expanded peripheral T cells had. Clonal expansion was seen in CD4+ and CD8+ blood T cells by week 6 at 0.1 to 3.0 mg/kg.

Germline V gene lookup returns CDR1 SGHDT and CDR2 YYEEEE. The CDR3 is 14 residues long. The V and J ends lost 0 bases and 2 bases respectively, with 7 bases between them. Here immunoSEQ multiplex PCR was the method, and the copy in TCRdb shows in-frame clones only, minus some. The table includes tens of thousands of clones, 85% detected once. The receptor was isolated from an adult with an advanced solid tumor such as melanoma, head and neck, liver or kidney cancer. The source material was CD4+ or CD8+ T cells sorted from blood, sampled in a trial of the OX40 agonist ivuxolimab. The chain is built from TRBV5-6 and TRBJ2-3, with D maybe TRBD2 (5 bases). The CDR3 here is CASSLGGSTDTQYF. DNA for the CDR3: TGTGCCAGCAGCTTGGGAGGGTCCACAGATACGCAGTATTTT.